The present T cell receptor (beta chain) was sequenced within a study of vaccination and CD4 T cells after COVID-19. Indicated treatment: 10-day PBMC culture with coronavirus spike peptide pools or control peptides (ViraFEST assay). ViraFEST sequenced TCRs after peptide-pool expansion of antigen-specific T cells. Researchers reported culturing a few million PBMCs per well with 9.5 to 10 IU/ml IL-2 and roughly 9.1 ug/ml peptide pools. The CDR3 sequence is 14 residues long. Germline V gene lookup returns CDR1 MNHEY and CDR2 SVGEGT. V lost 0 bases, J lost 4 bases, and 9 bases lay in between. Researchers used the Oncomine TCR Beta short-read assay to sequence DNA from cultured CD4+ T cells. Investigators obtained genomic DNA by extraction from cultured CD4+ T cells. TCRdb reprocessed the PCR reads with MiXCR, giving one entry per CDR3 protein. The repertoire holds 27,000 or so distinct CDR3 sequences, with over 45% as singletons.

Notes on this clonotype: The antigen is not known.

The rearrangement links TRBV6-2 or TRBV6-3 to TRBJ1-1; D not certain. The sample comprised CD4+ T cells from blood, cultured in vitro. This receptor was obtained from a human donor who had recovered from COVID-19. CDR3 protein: CASSYSSTATEAFF. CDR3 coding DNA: TGTGCCAGCAGTTACTCTTCCACAGCCACTGAAGCTTTCTTT.